These 10 T cell receptor beta chains were sequenced from one sample in a study of T cell responses to AZD1222 COVID-19 vaccine. The assay was immunoSEQ multiplex PCR, and TCRdb's table has in-frame clones only and misses some. The data contain about 84,000 clones, approximately 90% of them singletons. The sequencing used peripheral blood, collected 28 days after the second AZD1222 dose. Receptors originate from an adult who received the AZD1222 COVID-19 vaccine.

The rearrangement links TRBV7-8 to TRBJ1-3, with D unclear. CDR1 and CDR2 from the germline V gene are SGHVS and FQNEAQ. Trimming cost V 0 bases and J 0 bases, with 9 bases left between them. This CDR3 spans 16 amino acids. The CDR3 sequence is CASSLAWDISGNTIYF. The CDR3 DNA is TGTGCCAGCAGCTTAGCGTGGGATATCTCTGGAAACACCATATATTTT.

V gene TRBV25-1 combines with J gene TRBJ2-7; TRBD1 matches at 9 bases. The germline V gene encodes CDR1 MGHDK and CDR2 SYGVNS. Trimming at V came to 5 bases and at J to 4 bases, leaving 6 bases not matched to a gene. This CDR3 is 14 amino acids long. CDR3 protein: CASSRQGVGYEQYF. The CDR3 DNA follows: TGTGCCAGCAGTAGACAGGGGGTTGGATACGAGCAGTACTTC.

About this clone itself: Other DNA sequences in the sample encode the same CDR3. V gene TRBV19 combines with J gene TRBJ1-1, with unresolved D. Germline V gives CDR1 LNHDA, CDR2 SQIVND (reference sequence). V was cut by 8 bases and J by 0 bases, with 7 bases left in between. This CDR3 is 12 amino acids long. The CDR3: CASRVLNTEAFF. The CDR3 DNA follows: TGTGCCAGTCGGGTGTTGAACACTGAAGCTTTCTTT.

The chain recombines TRBV7-2 with TRBJ2-5; 7 positions match TRBD1. V lost 3 bases, J lost 5 bases, and 12 bases stayed unmatched. Germline V gives CDR1 SGHTA, CDR2 FQGNSA. This CDR3 has 16 residues. For the CDR3, the DNA is TGTGCCAGCAGCTTTAACTCCGGGACAGCAAGGGAGACCCAGTACTTC. This encodes CASSFNSGTARETQYF.

The gene calls are TRBV5-1 and TRBJ2-1; maybe TRBD2 (6 bases). The length of the CDR3 is 15 residues. The germline V gene has CDR1 SGHRS and CDR2 YFSETQ. With 0 bases removed from V and 5 bases from J, the gap between germline ends came to 12 bases. CDR3 in amino acids: CASSLGLASHNEQFF. The CDR3 region has the DNA TGCGCCAGCAGCTTGGGCCTAGCGTCCCACAATGAGCAGTTCTTC.

This chain connects TRBV5-1 to TRBJ1-5; TRBD1 matches 8 bases. Germline trimming cut 1 base from V and 4 bases from J; bases unmatched to any gene: 4. The CDR3 runs 15 residues. Germline values: CDR1 SGHRS, CDR2 YFSETQ. The CDR3 loop reads CASSLTGGSNQPQHF. DNA for the CDR3: TGCGCCAGCAGCTTGACAGGGGGGTCTAATCAGCCCCAGCATTTT.

The rearrangement uses TRBV15 and TRBJ2-7; D is unclear. The CDR3 runs to 12 residues. V lost 2 bases and J lost 7, with 9 bases in between. The V gene's germline CDR1 is LNHNV and CDR2 YYDKDF (reference sequence). The CDR3 DNA reads as TGTGCCACCAGCAGATATTTCGGGGAGCAGTACTTC. This sequence encodes CATSRYFGEQYF.

The chain links TRBV2 to TRBJ1-1; D is undetermined. The CDR3 contains 13 residues. V was shortened by 2 bases and J by 0 bases, with 4 bases between the two germline ends. The germline V gene encodes CDR1 SNHLY and CDR2 FYNNEI. The CDR3 region has the DNA TGTGCCAGCAGTGAACAAGTGAACACTGAAGCTTTCTTT. Translation gives CASSEQVNTEAFF.

The chain uses TRBV10-3 and TRBJ2-3, with D possibly matching TRBD2 (6 bases). Germline V gives CDR1 ENHRY, CDR2 SYGVKD. Deletions cut 4 bases from V and 1 base from J, with 15 bases between. CDR3 length: 16 residues. This chain's CDR3 is CAISAVGGRGTDTQYF. CDR3 bases: TGTGCCATCAGTGCGGTAGGAGGGAGAGGCACAGATACGCAGTATTTT.

The V call is TRBV6-6, the J call TRBJ2-2, with TRBD1 matching over 9 bases. Germline trimming cut 5 bases from V and 5 bases from J; bases unmatched to any gene: 9. Germline-derived CDR1 and CDR2 are MNHNY and SVGAGI (reference sequence). CDR3 length equals 16 residues. The CDR3 here is CASSNPSGTGTGELFF. CDR3 coding DNA: TGTGCCAGCAGTAACCCCAGTGGGACAGGGACCGGGGAGCTGTTTTTT.